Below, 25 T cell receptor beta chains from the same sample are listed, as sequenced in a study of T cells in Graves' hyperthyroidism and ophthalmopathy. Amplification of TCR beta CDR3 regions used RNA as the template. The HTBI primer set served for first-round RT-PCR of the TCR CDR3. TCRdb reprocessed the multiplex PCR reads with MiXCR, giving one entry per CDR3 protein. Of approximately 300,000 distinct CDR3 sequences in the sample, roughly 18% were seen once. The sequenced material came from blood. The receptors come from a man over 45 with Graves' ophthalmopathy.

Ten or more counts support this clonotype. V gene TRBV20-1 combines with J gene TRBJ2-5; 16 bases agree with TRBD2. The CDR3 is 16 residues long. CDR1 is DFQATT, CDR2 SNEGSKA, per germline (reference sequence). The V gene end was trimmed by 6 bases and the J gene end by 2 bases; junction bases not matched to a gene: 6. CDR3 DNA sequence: TGCAGTGCCTTCGGGACTAGCGGGAGGGAGCAAGAGACCCAGTACTTC. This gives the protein CSAFGTSGREQETQYF.

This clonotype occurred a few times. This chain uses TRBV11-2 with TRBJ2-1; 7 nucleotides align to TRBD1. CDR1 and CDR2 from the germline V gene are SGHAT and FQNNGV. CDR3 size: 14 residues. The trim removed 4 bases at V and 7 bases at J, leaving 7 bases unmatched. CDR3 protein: CASSSAYRGNEQFF. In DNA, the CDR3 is TGTGCCAGCAGCTCGGCCTACAGGGGAAATGAGCAGTTCTTC.

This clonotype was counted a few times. In DNA, the CDR3 is TGTGCCACCAGTGGCTACGGGACAGGGGATTGGCATTTT. Its protein is CATSGYGTGDWHF. This chain uses TRBV24-1 with TRBJ1-5, with 10 bases that match TRBD1. The germline V gene encodes CDR1 KGHDR and CDR2 SFDVKD. The CDR3 is 13 amino acids. Trimming removed 5 bases from V and 15 bases from J; junction bases left unmatched: 9.

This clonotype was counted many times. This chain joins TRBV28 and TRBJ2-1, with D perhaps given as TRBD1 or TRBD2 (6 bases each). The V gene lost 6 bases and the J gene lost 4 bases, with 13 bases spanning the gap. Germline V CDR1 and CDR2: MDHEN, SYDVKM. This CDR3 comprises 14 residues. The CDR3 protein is CASRRDISYNEQFF. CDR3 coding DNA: TGTGCCAGCAGGCGGGACATCAGTTACAATGAGCAGTTCTTC.

This chain's CDR3 is CASSARDRETGELFF. DNA of the CDR3: TGTGCCAGTAGTGCCCGGGACAGGGAGACCGGGGAGCTGTTTTTT. V gene TRBV19 combines with J gene TRBJ2-2; 9 bases agree with TRBD1. Germline V gene lookup returns CDR1 LNHDA and CDR2 SQIVND (reference sequence). The CDR3 runs 15 residues. The J segment lost 5 bases and the V segment lost 5 bases, leaving 6 bases of the junction unmatched.

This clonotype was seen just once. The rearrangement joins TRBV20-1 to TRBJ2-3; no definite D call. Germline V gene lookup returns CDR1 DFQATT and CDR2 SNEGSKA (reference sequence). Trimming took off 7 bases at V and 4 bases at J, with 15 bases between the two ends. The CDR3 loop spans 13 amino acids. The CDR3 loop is CSVRGLGPDTQYF. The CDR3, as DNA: TGCAGTGTCAGAGGTCTCGGTCCAGATACGCAGTATTTT.

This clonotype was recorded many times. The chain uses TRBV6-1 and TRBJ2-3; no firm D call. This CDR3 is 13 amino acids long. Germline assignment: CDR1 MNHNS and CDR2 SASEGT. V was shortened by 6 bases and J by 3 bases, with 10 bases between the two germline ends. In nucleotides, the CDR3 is TGTGCCAGCAGCTTAAGAACAACAGATACGCAGTATTTT. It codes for CASSLRTTDTQYF.

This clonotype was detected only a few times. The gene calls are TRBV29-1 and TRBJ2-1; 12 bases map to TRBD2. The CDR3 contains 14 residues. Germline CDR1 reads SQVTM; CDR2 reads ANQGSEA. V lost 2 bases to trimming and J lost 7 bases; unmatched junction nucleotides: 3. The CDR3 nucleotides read TGCAGCGTTGAACTAGCGGGAGGGCCGAATGAGCAGTTCTTC. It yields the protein CSVELAGGPNEQFF.

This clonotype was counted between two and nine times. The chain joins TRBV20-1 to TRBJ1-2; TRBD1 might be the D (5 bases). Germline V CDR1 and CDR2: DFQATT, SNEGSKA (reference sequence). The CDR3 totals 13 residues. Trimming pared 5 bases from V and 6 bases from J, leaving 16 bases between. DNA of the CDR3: TGCAGTGCTCCTTCTACAGGACAAGATGGCTACACCTTC. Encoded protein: CSAPSTGQDGYTF.

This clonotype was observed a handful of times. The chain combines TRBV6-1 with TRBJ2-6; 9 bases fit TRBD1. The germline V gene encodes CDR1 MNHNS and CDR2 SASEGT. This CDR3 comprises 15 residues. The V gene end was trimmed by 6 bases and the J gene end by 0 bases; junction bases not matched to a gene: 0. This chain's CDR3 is CASRTGGSGANVLTF. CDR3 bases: TGTGCCAGCAGGACAGGGGGCTCTGGGGCCAACGTCCTGACTTTC.

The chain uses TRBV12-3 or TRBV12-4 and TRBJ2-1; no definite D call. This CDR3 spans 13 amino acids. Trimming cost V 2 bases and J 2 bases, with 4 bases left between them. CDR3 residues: CASSLITYNEQFF. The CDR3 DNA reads TGTGCCAGCAGTTTAATCACCTACAATGAGCAGTTCTTC.

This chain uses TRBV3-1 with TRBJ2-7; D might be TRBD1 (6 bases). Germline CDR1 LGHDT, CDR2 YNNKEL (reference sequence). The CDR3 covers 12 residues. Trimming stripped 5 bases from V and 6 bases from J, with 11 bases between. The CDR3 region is CASSTGTFEQYF. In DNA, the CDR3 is TGTGCCAGCAGCACAGGGACATTCGAGCAGTACTTC.

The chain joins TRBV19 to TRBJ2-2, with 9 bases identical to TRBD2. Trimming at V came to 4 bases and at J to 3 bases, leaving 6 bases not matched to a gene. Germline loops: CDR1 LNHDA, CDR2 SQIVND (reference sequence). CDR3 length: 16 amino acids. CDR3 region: CASSTFTSGYTGELFF. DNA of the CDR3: TGTGCCAGTAGTACCTTTACTAGCGGGTACACCGGGGAGCTGTTTTTT.

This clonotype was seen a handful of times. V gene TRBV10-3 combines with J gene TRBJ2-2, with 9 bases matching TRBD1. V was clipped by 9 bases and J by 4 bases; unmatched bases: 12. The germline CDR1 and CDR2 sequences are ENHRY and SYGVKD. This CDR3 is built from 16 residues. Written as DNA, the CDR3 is TGTGCCATAGGGGACAGGGCCTGGAGTCCCACCGGGGAGCTGTTTTTT. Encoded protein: CAIGDRAWSPTGELFF.

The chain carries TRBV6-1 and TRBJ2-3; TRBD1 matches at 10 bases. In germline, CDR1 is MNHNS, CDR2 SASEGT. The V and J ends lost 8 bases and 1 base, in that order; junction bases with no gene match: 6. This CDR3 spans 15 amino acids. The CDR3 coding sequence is TGTGCCAGCCGAGGGACAGGGGTAGGCACAGATACGCAGTATTTT. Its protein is CASRGTGVGTDTQYF.

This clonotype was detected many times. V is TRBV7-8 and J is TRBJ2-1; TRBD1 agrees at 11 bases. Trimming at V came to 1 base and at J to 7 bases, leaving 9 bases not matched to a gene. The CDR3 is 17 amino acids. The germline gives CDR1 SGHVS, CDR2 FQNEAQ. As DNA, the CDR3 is TGTGCCAGCAGCTTAGGGGCCGGACAGGGGGCGCGGAATGAGCAGTTCTTC. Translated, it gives CASSLGAGQGARNEQFF. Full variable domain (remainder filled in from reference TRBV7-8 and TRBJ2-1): GAGVSQSPRYKVAKRGQDVALRCDPISGHVSLFWYQQALGQGPEFLTYFQNEAQLDKSGLPSDRFFAERPEGSVSTLKIQRTQQEDSAVYLCASSLGAGQGARNEQFFGPGTRLTVL.

CDR3 protein: CASSIGKTQYF. The CDR3 DNA follows: TGTGCCAGCAGTATTGGAAAGACCCAGTACTTC. The V and J genes are TRBV6-9 and TRBJ2-5; D ambiguous. This CDR3 region has 11 residues. The germline gives CDR1 MNHGY, CDR2 SVAAGI. V lost 5 bases and J 6 bases, leaving 7 bases between the germline ends.

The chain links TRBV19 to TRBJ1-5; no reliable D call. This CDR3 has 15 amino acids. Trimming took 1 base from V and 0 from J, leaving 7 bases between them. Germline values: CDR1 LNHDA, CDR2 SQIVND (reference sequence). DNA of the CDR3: TGTGCCAGTAGTATAGGAGTGAATAGCAATCAGCCCCAGCATTTT. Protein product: CASSIGVNSNQPQHF.

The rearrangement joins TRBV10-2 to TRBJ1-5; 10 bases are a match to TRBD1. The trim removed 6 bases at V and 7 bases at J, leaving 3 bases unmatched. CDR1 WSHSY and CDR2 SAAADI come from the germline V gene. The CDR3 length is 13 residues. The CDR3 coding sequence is TGCGCCAGCAGGGGGACAGGGGCGCAGCCCCAGCATTTT. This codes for CASRGTGAQPQHF.

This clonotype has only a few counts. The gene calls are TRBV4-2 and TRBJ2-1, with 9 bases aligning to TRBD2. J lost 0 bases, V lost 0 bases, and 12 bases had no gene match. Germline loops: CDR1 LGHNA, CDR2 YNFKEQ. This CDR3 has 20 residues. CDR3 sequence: CASSQDTRLAGLDSYNEQFF. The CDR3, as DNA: TGTGCCAGCAGCCAAGATACTCGGCTAGCGGGACTGGACTCCTACAATGAGCAGTTCTTC.

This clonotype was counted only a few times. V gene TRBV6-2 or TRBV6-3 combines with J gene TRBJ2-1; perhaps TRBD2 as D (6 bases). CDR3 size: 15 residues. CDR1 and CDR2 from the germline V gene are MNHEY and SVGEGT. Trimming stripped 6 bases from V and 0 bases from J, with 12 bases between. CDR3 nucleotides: TGTGCCAGCAGGAGTAGCGGCCTCTCCTACAATGAGCAGTTCTTC. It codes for CASRSSGLSYNEQFF.

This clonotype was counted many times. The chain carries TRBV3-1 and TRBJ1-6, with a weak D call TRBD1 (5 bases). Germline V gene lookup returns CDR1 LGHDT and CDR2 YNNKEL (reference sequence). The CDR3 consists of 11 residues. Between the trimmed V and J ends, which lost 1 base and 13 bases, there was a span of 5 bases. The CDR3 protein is CASSQGQPLHF. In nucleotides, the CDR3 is TGTGCCAGCAGCCAAGGACAGCCCCTCCACTTT.

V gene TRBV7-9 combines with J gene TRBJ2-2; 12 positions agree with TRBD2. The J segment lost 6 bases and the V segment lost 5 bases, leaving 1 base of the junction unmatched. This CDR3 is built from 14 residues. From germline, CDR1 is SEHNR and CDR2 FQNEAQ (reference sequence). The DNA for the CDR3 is TGTGCCAGCAGCCCTAGCGGGAGGGCCGGGGAGCTGTTTTTT. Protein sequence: CASSPSGRAGELFF.

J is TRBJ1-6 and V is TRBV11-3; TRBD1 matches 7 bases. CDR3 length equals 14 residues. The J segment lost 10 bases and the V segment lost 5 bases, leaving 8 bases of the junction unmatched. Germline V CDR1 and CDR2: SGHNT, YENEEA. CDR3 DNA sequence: TGTGCCAGCAGCCAAGGGGGCGCAGGGTCACCCCTCCACTTT. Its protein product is CASSQGGAGSPLHF.

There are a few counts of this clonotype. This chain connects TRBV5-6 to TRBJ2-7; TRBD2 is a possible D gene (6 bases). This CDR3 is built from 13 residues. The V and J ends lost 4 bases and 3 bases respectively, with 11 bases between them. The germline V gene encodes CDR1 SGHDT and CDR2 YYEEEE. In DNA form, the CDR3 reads TGTGCCAGCAGCCCGGGGGACGGCTACGAGCAGTACTTC. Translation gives CASSPGDGYEQYF.